Shown below are 5 T cell receptor beta chains from a single sample sequenced in a study of lymphopenia after photon versus proton radiotherapy. Produced via immunoSEQ multiplex PCR; TCRdb's table is partial and in-frame only. Of roughly 64,000 clones detected, 75% to 90% appear once; the ten largest clones hold around 13%. Sequenced here: peripheral blood, sampled from a patient treated with proton-based radiotherapy. These receptors all come from a man older than 75 with esophageal cancer.

The rearrangement links TRBV9 to TRBJ2-2; D gene unclear. Germline CDR1 is SGDLS and CDR2 is YYNGEE. CDR3 size: 15 residues. Trimming removed 1 base from V and 0 bases from J, with 7 bases in between. In DNA, the CDR3 is TGTGCCAGCAGCGTACATATATCGAACACCGGGGAGCTGTTTTTT. Amino acid sequence: CASSVHISNTGELFF.

The rearrangement links TRBV19 to TRBJ2-2; maybe TRBD2 (6 bases). The CDR3 is 19 residues long. V dropped 3 bases and J dropped 5 bases, with 25 bases sitting between them. The germline gives CDR1 LNHDA, CDR2 SQIVND (reference sequence). The CDR3 nucleotides read TGTGCCAGTAGTATCAAAGGGAGCGGGTGGGGACTTAGGACCGGGGAGCTGTTTTTT. Its translation is CASSIKGSGWGLRTGELFF. Full variable domain (remainder filled in from reference TRBV19 and TRBJ2-2): DGGITQSPKYLFRKEGQNVTLSCEQNLNHDAMYWYRQDPGQGLRLIYYSQIVNDFQKGDIAEGYSVSREKKESFPLTVTSAQKNPTAFYLCASSIKGSGWGLRTGELFFGEGSRLTVL.

The chain uses TRBV5-1 and TRBJ1-5; maybe TRBD1 (5 bases). V dropped 0 bases and J dropped 6 bases, with 13 bases sitting between them. This CDR3 spans 15 amino acids. Germline-derived CDR1 and CDR2 are SGHRS and YFSETQ. The CDR3 reads CASSLAGQGGQPQHF. DNA for the CDR3: TGCGCCAGCAGCTTGGCCGGGCAGGGAGGTCAGCCCCAGCATTTT.

The chain links TRBV5-8 to TRBJ2-5, with 8 bases lining up with TRBD2. The CDR3 runs to 15 residues. The germline CDR1 and CDR2 sequences are SGHTS and YDEGEE. With V trimmed by 4 bases and J by 1 base, 6 bases remained unmatched. Here the CDR3 reads CASSGGLGFQETQYF. CDR3 sequence (DNA): TGTGCCAGCAGCGGGGGACTAGGTTTCCAAGAGACCCAGTACTTC.

The J gene is TRBJ2-1, the V gene TRBV11-2; D remains ambiguous. CDR3 length: 13 residues. Germline CDR1 SGHAT, CDR2 FQNNGV. V was trimmed by 5 bases and J by 1 base, leaving 6 bases between them. The DNA of the CDR3 is TGTGCCAGCAGCGGGTGGTCCTACAATGAGCAGTTCTTC. Protein: CASSGWSYNEQFF.